This TCR beta chain was captured by sequencing in a study of metastatic and nonmetastatic thyroid tumors. TCRdb called clones again from the PCR reads with MiXCR. The sample lists about 40,000 clones, around 17% occurring once. Every patient was untreated before thyroid surgery. Sequenced input: blood. The source is a female donor with papillary thyroid cancer or a benign thyroid nodule (not recorded which). Some clones in this sample may be carry-over from other donors' samples.

The CDR3 here is CASRYGFPSRGANVLTF. The CDR3 DNA reads as TGTGCCAGCAGGTATGGGTTCCCCTCCCGTGGCGCCAACGTCCTGACTTTC. The chain couples TRBV12-3 or TRBV12-4 to TRBJ2-6; D gene ambiguous. Trimming shortened V by 6 bases and J by 7 bases, and 22 bases separated the two germline ends. CDR3 size: 17 residues.